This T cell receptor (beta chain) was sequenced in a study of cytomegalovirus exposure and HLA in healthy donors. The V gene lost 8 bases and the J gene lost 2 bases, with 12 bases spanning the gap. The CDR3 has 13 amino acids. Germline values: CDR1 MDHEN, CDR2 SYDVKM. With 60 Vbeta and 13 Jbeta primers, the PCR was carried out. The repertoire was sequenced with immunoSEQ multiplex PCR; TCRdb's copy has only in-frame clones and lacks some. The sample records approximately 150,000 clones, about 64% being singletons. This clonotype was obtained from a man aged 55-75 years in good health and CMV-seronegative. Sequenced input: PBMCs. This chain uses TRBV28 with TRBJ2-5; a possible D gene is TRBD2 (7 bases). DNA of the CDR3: TGTGCCAGCGAGGGGGGGAGGCAAGAGACCCAGTACTTC. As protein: CASEGGRQETQYF.